These T cell receptor beta chains were read from a single sample in a study of shared clonotypes between healthy human individuals. Assay: immunoSEQ multiplex PCR; the TCRdb copy retains only in-frame clones and omits some. Of 2 million to 3 million clones in the sample, under 95% were seen once. Material for sequencing was naive CD4+ T cells from PBMCs. These receptors were collected from a man aged 18 to 30 in good health. Some clones in this sample may be carry-over from other donors' samples. Each CDR3 is given without its conserved first and last residue. The order of the fields is J gene, V gene, CDR3 protein.

TRBJ2-7,TRBV7-2,ASSWPGQGAYEQY
TRBJ2-1,TRBV7-9,ASSLGASSYNEQF
TRBJ1-1,TRBV19,ASRLGQGRATEAF
TRBJ1-5,TRBV6-1,ASRLNREQPQH
TRBJ1-1,TRBV9,ASSHPNQGGPGTEAF
TRBJ2-1,TRBV7-8,ASSLVRVSYNEQF
TRBJ2-7,TRBV30,AWSVPGLIYEQY
TRBJ1-2,TRBV6-5,ASSKGQGLVGYT
TRBJ2-1,TRBV27,ASSRDAGYNEQF
TRBJ2-7,TRBV6-5,ASARLGYEQY
TRBJ1-4,TRBV4-1,ASSPRGGLGNEKLF
TRBJ1-4,TRBV28,ASSLWILTRDRSEKLF
TRBJ2-2,TRBV2,ASSQDRRTGELF
TRBJ2-1,TRBV2,ASSQGGEQF
TRBJ2-3,TRBV30,AWRPPLTSVSTDTQY
TRBJ1-1,TRBV27,ASGPNTEAF
TRBJ2-1,TRBV11-2,ASSVTTGGPNEQF
TRBJ2-5,TRBV30,AWAKETQY